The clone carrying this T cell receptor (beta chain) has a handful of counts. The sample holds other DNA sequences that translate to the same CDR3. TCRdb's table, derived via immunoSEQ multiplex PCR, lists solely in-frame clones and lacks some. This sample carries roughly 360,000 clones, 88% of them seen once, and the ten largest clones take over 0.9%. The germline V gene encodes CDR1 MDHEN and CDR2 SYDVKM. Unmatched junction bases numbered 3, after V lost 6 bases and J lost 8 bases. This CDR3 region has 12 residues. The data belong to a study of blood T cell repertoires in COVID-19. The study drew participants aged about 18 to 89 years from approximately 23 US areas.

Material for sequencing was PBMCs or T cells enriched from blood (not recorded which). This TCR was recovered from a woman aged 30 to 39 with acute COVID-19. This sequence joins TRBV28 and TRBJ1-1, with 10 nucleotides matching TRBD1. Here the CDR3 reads CASSLGQGEAFF. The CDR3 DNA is TGTGCCAGCAGCTTGGGACAGGGGGAAGCTTTCTTT.